This TCR beta chain is drawn from a study of human T cells and chemical hapten exposure. Study details: After 6 days, upper back 0.01% DPC patch tests were scored.

The CDR3 is 15 residues long. Per the germline V gene, CDR1 is WNHNN and CDR2 is SYGVQD (reference sequence). Trimming removed 6 bases from V and 2 bases from J, with 14 bases in between. This clonotype was recorded many times. Regarding time point: patch test 3, about 24 weeks after DPC sensitization. Treatment in this sample: therapeutic diphenylcyclopropenone sensitization with weekly scalp DPC. TCRdb itself ran the RACE reads through MiXCR, one entry per CDR3 protein. The sample has approximately 80,000 distinct CDR3 sequences, approximately 11% seen once. The TCR originated in a woman between 45 and 65 years old with alopecia areata. Some clones in this sample may be carry-over from other donors' samples. The chain links TRBV10-1 to TRBJ1-5; D perhaps matches TRBD1 (6 bases). The material was whole blood, obtained in connection with sensitization to the hapten diphenylcyclopropenone (DPC). Here the CDR3 reads CASSRRGGRNQPQHF. The CDR3 coding sequence is TGCGCCAGCAGCAGAAGGGGGGGACGCAATCAGCCCCAGCATTTT.